A selection of T cell receptor beta chains follows, all from one sample in a study of human T cells and chemical hapten exposure. From the RACE reads, TCRdb called clonotypes with MiXCR, one entry per CDR3 protein. The data hold roughly 130,000 distinct CDR3 sequences, with approximately 9.1% observed a single time. The sample was whole blood. The receptors were gathered from a male donor in good health. Some clones in this sample may be carry-over from other donors' samples. The CDR3 runs from the conserved cysteine through the conserved F or W. A D gene is named only where the DNA matches it firmly. Size is stated for part of the rows, as once, few or many counts, or as a class when the clone is expanded.

len	v_gene	d_gene	j_gene	abundance	CDR3nt	CDR3aa
15	TRBV4-3	-	TRBJ2-7	few	TGCGCCAGCAGCCAAGACAAGAGTTACCGGTACGAGCAGTACTTC	CASSQDKSYRYEQYF
15	TRBV5-4	TRBD2	TRBJ2-3	few	TGTGCCAGCAGCTTGGGGGGGGGGAACACAGATACGCAGTATTTT	CASSLGGGNTDTQYF
16	TRBV7-6	-	TRBJ1-3	few	TGTGCCAGCAGCTTAGGGACAGCCGACTCTGGAAACACCATATATTTT	CASSLGTADSGNTIYF
12	TRBV11-2	TRBD1	TRBJ2-1	-	TGTGCCAGCAGCTCTAGGACAGGGGGGCAGTTCTTC	CASSSRTGGQFF
13	TRBV6-2/TRBV6-3	-	TRBJ1-2	-	TGTGCCAGCAGTTTGGCGGGGGGCTATGGCTACACCTTC	CASSLAGGYGYTF
14	TRBV7-9	-	TRBJ1-1	few	TGTGCCAGCAGTCCGGACAGATTGAACACTGAAGCTTTCTTT	CASSPDRLNTEAFF
15	TRBV7-2	TRBD2	TRBJ2-7	few	TGTGCCAGCAGAACGACTAGCGGGGGGCGCTACGAGCAGTACTTC	CASRTTSGGRYEQYF
16	TRBV7-7	-	TRBJ2-5	-	TGTGCCAGCAGCCACGACAGGATCAGGGGTCTGGAGACCCAGTACTTC	CASSHDRIRGLETQYF
16	TRBV11-2	TRBD2	TRBJ2-5	many	TGTGCCAGCAGTTCGGGACCTACGGGGGGCCAAGAGACCCAGTACTTC	CASSSGPTGGQETQYF
13	TRBV27	TRBD1	TRBJ2-5	-	TGTGCCAGCAGACAGGGGATAGGAGAGACCCAGTACTTC	CASRQGIGETQYF
15	TRBV3-1	-	TRBJ1-1	many	TGTGCCAGCAGCCAAGCGGGGAGGGAGAACACTGAAGCTTTCTTT	CASSQAGRENTEAFF
18	TRBV10-3	-	TRBJ2-6	few	TGTGCCATCAGTGTTTTTCCAGGGGCAAGCTCTGGGGCCAACGTCCTGACTTTC	CAISVFPGASSGANVLTF
15	TRBV10-3	TRBD2	TRBJ2-2	few	TGTGCCATCAGTGTTGTCGGGAGGGGGACCGGGGAGCTGTTTTTT	CAISVVGRGTGELFF
15	TRBV20-1	TRBD1	TRBJ1-6	few	TGCAGTGCTAGCGACGCCACAGGGGGCACGTCACCCCTCCACTTT	CSASDATGGTSPLHF
15	TRBV27	-	TRBJ1-5	many	TGTGCCAGCAGTTTAGGCAGCGGGAGCAATCAGCCCCAGCATTTT	CASSLGSGSNQPQHF
12	TRBV5-4	TRBD1	TRBJ1-6	few	TGTGCCAGCAGCTCCCCCGGGACAGCCGCCTACTTT	CASSSPGTAAYF
16	TRBV9	TRBD2	TRBJ2-2	many	TGTGCCAGCAGCGTAGGGGCTAGCGGAAACACCGGGGAGCTGTTTTTT	CASSVGASGNTGELFF
13	TRBV5-1	-	TRBJ2-3	many	TGCGCCAGCAGCGCGCGGAGACAGCATACGCAGTATTTT	CASSARRQHTQYF
15	TRBV6-5	-	TRBJ2-1	few	TGTGCCAGCAGTTACAGGTGGGATGGGTCTAGTGAGCAGTTCTTC	CASSYRWDGSSEQFF
14	TRBV15	TRBD1	TRBJ2-7	few	TGTGCCACCAGCAGAGGACAGGGGGCCCACGAGCAGTACTTC	CATSRGQGAHEQYF
14	TRBV19	-	TRBJ2-5	-	TGTGCCAGTAGTCCCAGATCAGCAAAAGAGACCCAGTACTTC	CASSPRSAKETQYF
15	TRBV28	TRBD1	TRBJ1-2	many	TGTGCCAGCAGACCACTGGGACAGAGTAACTATGGCTACACCTTC	CASRPLGQSNYGYTF
15	TRBV25-1	-	TRBJ2-7	many	TGTGCCAGCAGTGAGTCGGTGTCCAAAGGCTACGAGCAGTACTTC	CASSESVSKGYEQYF
13	TRBV9	-	TRBJ2-1	few	TGTGCCAGCAGGGGCCAACCCGACAATGAGCAGTTCTTC	CASRGQPDNEQFF
16	TRBV5-6	TRBD2	TRBJ2-3	few	TGTGCCAGCAGCTTAACAAATAGCGGGGGGGCAGATACGCAGTATTTT	CASSLTNSGGADTQYF
16	TRBV6-6	TRBD2	TRBJ2-1	few	TGTGCCAGCAGTTACCGAGGACTAGCAGACTACAATGAGCAGTTCTTC	CASSYRGLADYNEQFF
14	TRBV4-2	-	TRBJ2-7	-	TGTGCCAGCAGCCAAGATCCCAGCTCCTACGAGCAGTACTTC	CASSQDPSSYEQYF
12	TRBV29-1	-	TRBJ2-1	many	TGCAGCGTTGATAGTGGGGGAGGTGAGCAGTTCTTC	CSVDSGGGEQFF
11	TRBV14	-	TRBJ2-7	-	TGTGCCAGCAGCCAAGACTACGAGCAGTACTTC	CASSQDYEQYF
14	TRBV6-1	-	TRBJ1-5	-	TGTGCCACTCAGGAGGGAGGTAGCGGGCAGCCCCAGCATTTT	CATQEGGSGQPQHF
11	TRBV20-1	-	TRBJ1-3	-	TGCAGTGCCCAACCTGGAAACACCATATATTTT	CSAQPGNTIYF
19	TRBV6-1	TRBD1	TRBJ1-1	many	TGTGCCAGCAGTGAAGCAGCGACGGGACAGGGATTTGTGGCGGCTGAAGCTTTCTTT	CASSEAATGQGFVAAEAFF
15	TRBV28	-	TRBJ1-4	-	TGTGCCAGTGAACCCTACAGGGCCGGGAATGAAAAACTGTTTTTT	CASEPYRAGNEKLFF
15	TRBV6-2/TRBV6-3	TRBD2	TRBJ2-3	-	TGTGCCAGCAGTTACACACCTAGCGGGCCAGATACGCAGTATTTT	CASSYTPSGPDTQYF
13	TRBV20-1	-	TRBJ2-1	-	TGCAGTGCCCCCATCCCAGGGGAGAATGAGCAGTTCTTC	CSAPIPGENEQFF
15	TRBV5-6	-	TRBJ1-2	many	TGTGCCAGCAGCTTTGGAGGGCCGGAGAACTATGGCTACACCTTC	CASSFGGPENYGYTF
14	TRBV5-1	TRBD1	TRBJ2-7	many	TGCGCCAGCAGCTTGACAGGGGGCTACTACGAGCAGTACTTC	CASSLTGGYYEQYF
15	TRBV12-3/TRBV12-4	TRBD1	TRBJ1-4	few	TGTGCCAGCAGTATGGACAGGGGGCGAGGTGAAAAACTGTTTTTT	CASSMDRGRGEKLFF
15	TRBV29-1	TRBD1	TRBJ2-7	few	TGCAGCGTTGAAAAGGGGACAGGGGGTCTCTACGAGCAGTACTTC	CSVEKGTGGLYEQYF
13	TRBV6-6	-	TRBJ2-7	-	TGTGCCAGCAGTTCCACAGGGCTCGACGAGCAGTACTTC	CASSSTGLDEQYF
15	TRBV4-1	TRBD2	TRBJ2-1	many	TGCGCCAGCAGCCCGACTAGCGGGGCTTACAATGAGCAGTTCTTC	CASSPTSGAYNEQFF
13	TRBV12-5	-	TRBJ2-6	few	TGTGCTAGTGGTTTGGCCCAGGACAACGTCCTGACTTTC	CASGLAQDNVLTF
14	TRBV7-2	TRBD1	TRBJ1-5	many	TGTGCCAGCAGCTCGGACAGGGGGAACCAGCCCCAGCATTTT	CASSSDRGNQPQHF
14	TRBV12-3/TRBV12-4	-	TRBJ2-2	-	TGTGCCAGCAGTCAGGGGGGGGAGACCGGGGAGCTGTTTTTT	CASSQGGETGELFF
13	TRBV29-1	-	TRBJ1-1	-	TGCAGCGCAAATGGAGCGGGGGTACCCGAAGCTTTATTT	CSANGAGVPEALF
15	TRBV20-1	TRBD2	TRBJ2-7	few	TGCAGTGCTAGTCACGCTAGCGGTAGCTCCTACGAGCAGTACTTC	CSASHASGSSYEQYF
15	TRBV29-1	TRBD1	TRBJ2-3	many	TGCAGCGTTGAAAACCACAGGGGGCTGGGAGATACGCAGTATTTT	CSVENHRGLGDTQYF
13	TRBV7-9	TRBD1	TRBJ1-2	few	TGTGCCAGCAGCAGGGGACAGGAGAGAGGCTACACCTTC	CASSRGQERGYTF
17	TRBV5-1	TRBD1	TRBJ1-4	-	TGCGCCAGCAGCTTAGAAGGACAGGGGGAAGCTAATGAAAAACTGTTTTTT	CASSLEGQGEANEKLFF
12	TRBV19	-	TRBJ2-7	few	TGTGCCAGTAAGACGGGGGTAGGCGAGCAGTACTTC	CASKTGVGEQYF